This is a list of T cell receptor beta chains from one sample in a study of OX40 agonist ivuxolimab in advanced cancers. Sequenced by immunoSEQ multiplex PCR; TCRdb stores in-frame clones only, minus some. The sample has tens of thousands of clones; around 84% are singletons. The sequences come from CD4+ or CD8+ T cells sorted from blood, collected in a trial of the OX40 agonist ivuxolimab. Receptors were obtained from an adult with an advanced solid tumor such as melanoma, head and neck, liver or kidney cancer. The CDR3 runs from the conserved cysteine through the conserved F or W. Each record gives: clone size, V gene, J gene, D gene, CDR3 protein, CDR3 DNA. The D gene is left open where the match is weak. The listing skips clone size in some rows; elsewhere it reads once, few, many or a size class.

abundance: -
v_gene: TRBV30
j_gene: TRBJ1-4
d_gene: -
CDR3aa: CAWSVRAGYNEKLFF
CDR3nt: TGTGCCTGGAGTGTACGGGCAGGGTATAATGAAAAACTGTTTTTT

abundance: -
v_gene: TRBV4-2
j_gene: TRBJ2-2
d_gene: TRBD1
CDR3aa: CASSQSSGQGAFGELFF
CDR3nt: TGTGCCAGCAGCCAATCCTCGGGACAGGGGGCGTTCGGGGAGCTGTTTTTT

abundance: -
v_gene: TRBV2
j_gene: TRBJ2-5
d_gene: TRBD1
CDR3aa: CASNPGQGRETQYF
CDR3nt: TGTGCCAGCAACCCAGGACAGGGGAGGGAGACCCAGTACTTC

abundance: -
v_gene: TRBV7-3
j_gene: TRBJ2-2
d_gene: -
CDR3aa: CASSPRRPGELFF
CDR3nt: TGTGCCAGCAGCCCCCGGCGGCCTGGGGAGCTGTTTTTT

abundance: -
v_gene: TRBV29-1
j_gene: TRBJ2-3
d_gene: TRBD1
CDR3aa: CSVAGGADTQYF
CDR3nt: TGCAGCGTTGCAGGGGGCGCGGATACGCAGTATTTT

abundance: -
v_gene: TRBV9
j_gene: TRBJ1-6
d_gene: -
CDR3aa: CASSATRSGSPLHF
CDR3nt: TGTGCCAGCAGCGCGACCCGCTCGGGGTCACCCCTCCACTTT

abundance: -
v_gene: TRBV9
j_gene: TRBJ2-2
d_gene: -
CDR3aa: CASSVRGSPTGELFF
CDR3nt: TGTGCCAGCAGCGTGAGGGGATCCCCCACCGGGGAGCTGTTTTTT

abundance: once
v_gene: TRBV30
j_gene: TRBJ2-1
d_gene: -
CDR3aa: CAWRSGWNEQFF
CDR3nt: TGTGCCTGGAGGTCCGGGTGGAATGAGCAGTTCTTC

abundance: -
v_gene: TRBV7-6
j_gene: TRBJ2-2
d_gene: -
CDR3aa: CASSLGGGAAGELFF
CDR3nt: TGTGCCAGCAGCTTAGGAGGGGGGGCGGCCGGGGAGCTGTTTTTT

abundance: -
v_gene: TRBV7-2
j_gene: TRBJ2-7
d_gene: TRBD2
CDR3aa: CASSILAGAVEQYF
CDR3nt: TGTGCCAGCAGCATACTAGCGGGGGCAGTCGAGCAGTACTTC

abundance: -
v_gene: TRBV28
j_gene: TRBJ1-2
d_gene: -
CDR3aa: CASKPFFGRGSDYTF
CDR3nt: TGTGCCAGCAAACCATTCTTCGGGAGGGGATCTGACTACACCTTC

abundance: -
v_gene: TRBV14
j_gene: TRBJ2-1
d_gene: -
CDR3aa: CASTAGVEQFF
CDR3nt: TGTGCCAGCACCGCAGGGGTAGAGCAGTTCTTC

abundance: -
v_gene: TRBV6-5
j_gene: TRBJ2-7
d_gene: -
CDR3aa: CASSLASGSYEQYF
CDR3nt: TGTGCCAGCAGCCTAGCATCCGGCTCCTACGAGCAGTACTTC

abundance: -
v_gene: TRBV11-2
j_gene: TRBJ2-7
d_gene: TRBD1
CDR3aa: CASSSYRDRISYEQYF
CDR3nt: TGTGCCAGCAGCTCCTACCGGGACAGGATCTCCTACGAGCAGTACTTC

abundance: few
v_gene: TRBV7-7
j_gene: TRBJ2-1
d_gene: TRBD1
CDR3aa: CASSLGDRARNEQFF
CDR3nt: TGTGCTAGCAGCCTGGGGGACAGGGCAAGGAATGAGCAGTTCTTC

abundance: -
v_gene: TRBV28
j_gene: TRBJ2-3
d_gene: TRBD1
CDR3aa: CASSLGGQGEDTQYF
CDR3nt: TGTGCCAGCAGTTTGGGGGGACAGGGGGAAGATACGCAGTATTTT

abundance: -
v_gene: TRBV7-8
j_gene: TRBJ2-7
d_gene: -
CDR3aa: CASSLSGYEQYF
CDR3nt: TGTGCCAGCAGCCTCTCTGGATACGAGCAGTACTTC

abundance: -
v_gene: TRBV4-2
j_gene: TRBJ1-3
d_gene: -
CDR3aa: CASSQDGGAGGNTIYF
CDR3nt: TGTGCCAGCAGCCAAGATGGGGGCGCGGGTGGAAACACCATATATTTT

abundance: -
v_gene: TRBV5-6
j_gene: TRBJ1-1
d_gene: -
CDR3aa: CASSTLLTGPSEAFF
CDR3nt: TGTGCCAGCAGCACCCTACTGACAGGCCCTTCTGAAGCTTTCTTT

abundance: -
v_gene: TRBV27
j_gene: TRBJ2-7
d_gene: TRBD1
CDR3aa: CASRQTGGGSYEQYF
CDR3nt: TGTGCCAGCAGGCAGACAGGGGGCGGCAGCTACGAGCAGTACTTC

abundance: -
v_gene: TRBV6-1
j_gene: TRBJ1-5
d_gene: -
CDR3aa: CASSEQTNQPQHF
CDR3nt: TGTGCCAGCAGTGAACAGACCAATCAGCCCCAGCATTTT

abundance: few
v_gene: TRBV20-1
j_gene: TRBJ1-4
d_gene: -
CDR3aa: CSANQGMLLFF
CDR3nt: TGCAGTGCTAACCAGGGTATGCTTCTGTTTTTT

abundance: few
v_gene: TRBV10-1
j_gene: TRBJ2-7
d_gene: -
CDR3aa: CASSESVGYEQYF
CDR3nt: TGCGCCAGCAGTGAGTCGGTGGGCTACGAGCAGTACTTC

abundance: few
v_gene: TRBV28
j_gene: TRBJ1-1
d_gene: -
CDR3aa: CASSFGGVNTEAFF
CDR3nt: TGTGCCAGCAGTTTCGGAGGGGTGAACACTGAAGCTTTCTTT

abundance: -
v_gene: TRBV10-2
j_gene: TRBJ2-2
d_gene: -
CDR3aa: CATWPISKTGELFF
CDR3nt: TGCGCCACCTGGCCTATATCTAAGACCGGGGAGCTGTTTTTT

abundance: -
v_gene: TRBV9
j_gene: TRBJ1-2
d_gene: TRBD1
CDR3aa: CASSTDRGGGYTF
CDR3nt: TGTGCCAGCAGCACCGACAGGGGAGGCGGCTACACCTTC

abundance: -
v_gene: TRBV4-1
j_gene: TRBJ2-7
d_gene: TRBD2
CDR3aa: CASSQEKGPSGTNEQYF
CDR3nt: TGCGCCAGCAGCCAAGAGAAAGGGCCTAGCGGGACCAACGAGCAGTACTTC

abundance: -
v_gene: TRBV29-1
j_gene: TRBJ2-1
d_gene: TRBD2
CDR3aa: CSVEPQRGTLGNEQFF
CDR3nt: TGCAGCGTTGAACCCCAGCGGGGGACTTTGGGCAATGAGCAGTTCTTC

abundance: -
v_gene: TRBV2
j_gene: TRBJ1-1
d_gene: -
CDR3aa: CASTPRGMNTEAFF
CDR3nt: TGTGCCAGCACCCCTCGCGGGATGAACACTGAAGCTTTCTTT

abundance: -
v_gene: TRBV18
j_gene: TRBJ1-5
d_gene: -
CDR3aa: CASSPGSDTAQHF
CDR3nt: TGTGCCAGCTCACCAGGATCTGACACGGCCCAGCATTTT

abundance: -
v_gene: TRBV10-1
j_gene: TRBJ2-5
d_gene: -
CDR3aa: CASSAGIEGTQYF
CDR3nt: TGCGCCAGCAGTGCGGGAATAGAAGGGACCCAGTACTTC

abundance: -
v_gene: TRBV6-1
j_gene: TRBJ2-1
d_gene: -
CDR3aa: CASRGEVRYNEQFF
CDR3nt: TGTGCCAGCCGAGGGGAGGTCCGATACAATGAGCAGTTCTTC

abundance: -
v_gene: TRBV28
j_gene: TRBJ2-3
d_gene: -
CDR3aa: CASSFGIASSTDTQYF
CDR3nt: TGTGCCAGCAGTTTCGGGATAGCGTCTAGCACAGATACGCAGTATTTT

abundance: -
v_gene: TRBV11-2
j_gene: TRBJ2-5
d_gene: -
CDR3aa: CASSLGRETQYF
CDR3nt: TGTGCCAGCAGCTTAGGTCGGGAGACCCAGTACTTC

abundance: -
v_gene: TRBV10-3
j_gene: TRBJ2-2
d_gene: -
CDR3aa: CAITPTNTGELFF
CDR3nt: TGTGCCATCACACCAACGAACACCGGGGAGCTGTTTTTT

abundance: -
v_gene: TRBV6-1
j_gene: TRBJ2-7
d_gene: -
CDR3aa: CASSDPSSEQYF
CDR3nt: TGTGCCAGCTCTGACCCGAGTTCCGAGCAGTACTTC

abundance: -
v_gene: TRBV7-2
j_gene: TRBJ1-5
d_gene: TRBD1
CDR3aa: CASSLYGTAVNQPQHF
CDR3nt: TGTGCCAGCAGCCTCTACGGGACAGCTGTAAATCAGCCCCAGCATTTT

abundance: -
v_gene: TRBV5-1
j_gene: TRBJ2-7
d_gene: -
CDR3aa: CASSLDTTYEQYF
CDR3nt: TGCGCCAGCAGCTTGGACACAACCTACGAGCAGTACTTC

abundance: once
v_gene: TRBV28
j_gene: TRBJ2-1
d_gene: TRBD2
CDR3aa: CASRPQRAGGYNEQFF
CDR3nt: TGTGCCAGCAGGCCCCAAAGGGCGGGAGGTTACAATGAGCAGTTCTTC

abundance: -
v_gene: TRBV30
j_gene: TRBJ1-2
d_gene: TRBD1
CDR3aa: CAWSVPGRGYYGYTF
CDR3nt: TGTGCCTGGAGTGTACCTGGCAGGGGGTACTATGGCTACACCTTC

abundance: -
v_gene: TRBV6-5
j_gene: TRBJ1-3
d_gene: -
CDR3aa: CASSYGYSGNTIYF
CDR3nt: TGTGCCAGCAGTTACGGGTACTCTGGAAACACCATATATTTT

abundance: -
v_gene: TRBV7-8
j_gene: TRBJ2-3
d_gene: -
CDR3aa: CASSLVLFWQGRDTQYF
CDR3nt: TGTGCCAGCAGCTTAGTCCTCTTTTGGCAGGGCCGGGATACGCAGTATTTT

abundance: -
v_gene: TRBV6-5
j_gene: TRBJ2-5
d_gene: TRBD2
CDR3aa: CATTGGVSETQYF
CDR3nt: TGTGCCACCACGGGGGGAGTATCGGAGACCCAGTACTTC

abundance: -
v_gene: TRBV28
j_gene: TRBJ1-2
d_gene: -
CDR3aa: CASTELNYGYTF
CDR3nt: TGTGCCAGCACGGAGCTTAACTATGGCTACACCTTC

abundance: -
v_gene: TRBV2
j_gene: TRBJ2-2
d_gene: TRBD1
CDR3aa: CASSWDSATGELFF
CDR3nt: TGTGCCAGCAGTTGGGACAGCGCCACCGGGGAGCTGTTTTTT

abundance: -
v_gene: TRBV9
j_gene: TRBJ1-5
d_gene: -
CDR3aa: CASSVSLNQPQHF
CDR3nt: TGTGCCAGCAGCGTATCTCTCAATCAGCCCCAGCATTTT

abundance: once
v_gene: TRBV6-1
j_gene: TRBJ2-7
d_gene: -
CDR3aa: CASSENGSYEQYF
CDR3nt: TGTGCCAGCAGTGAAAACGGCTCCTACGAGCAGTACTTC

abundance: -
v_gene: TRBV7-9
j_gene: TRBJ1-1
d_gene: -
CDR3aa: CASSLGGDGTEAFF
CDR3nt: TGTGCCAGCAGCTTAGGGGGCGACGGGACTGAAGCTTTCTTT

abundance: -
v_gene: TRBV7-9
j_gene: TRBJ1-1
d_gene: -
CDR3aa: CASSSTGFGAFF
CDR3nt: TGTGCCAGCAGCTCAACAGGGTTTGGCGCTTTCTTT

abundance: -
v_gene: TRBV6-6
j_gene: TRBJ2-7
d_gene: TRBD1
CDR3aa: CASGGQGNTYEQYF
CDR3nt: TGTGCCAGTGGGGGACAGGGGAATACCTACGAGCAGTACTTC

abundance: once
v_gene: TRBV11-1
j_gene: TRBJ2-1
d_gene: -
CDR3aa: CASSLDLAFEQFF
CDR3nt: TGTGCCAGCAGCTTAGATCTGGCATTTGAGCAGTTCTTC

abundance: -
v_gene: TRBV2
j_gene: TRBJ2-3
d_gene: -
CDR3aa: CASERQTQRTDTQYF
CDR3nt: TGTGCCAGTGAGAGGCAGACACAACGCACAGATACGCAGTATTTT

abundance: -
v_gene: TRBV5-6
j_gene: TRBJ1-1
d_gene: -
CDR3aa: CASSSGAGTLNTEAFF
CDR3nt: TGTGCCAGCAGCTCCGGTGCCGGGACACTTAACACTGAAGCTTTCTTT

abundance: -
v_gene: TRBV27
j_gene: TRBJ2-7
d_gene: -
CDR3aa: CASSFSGAGREQYF
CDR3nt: TGTGCCAGCAGTTTCAGTGGCGCAGGCCGCGAGCAGTACTTC